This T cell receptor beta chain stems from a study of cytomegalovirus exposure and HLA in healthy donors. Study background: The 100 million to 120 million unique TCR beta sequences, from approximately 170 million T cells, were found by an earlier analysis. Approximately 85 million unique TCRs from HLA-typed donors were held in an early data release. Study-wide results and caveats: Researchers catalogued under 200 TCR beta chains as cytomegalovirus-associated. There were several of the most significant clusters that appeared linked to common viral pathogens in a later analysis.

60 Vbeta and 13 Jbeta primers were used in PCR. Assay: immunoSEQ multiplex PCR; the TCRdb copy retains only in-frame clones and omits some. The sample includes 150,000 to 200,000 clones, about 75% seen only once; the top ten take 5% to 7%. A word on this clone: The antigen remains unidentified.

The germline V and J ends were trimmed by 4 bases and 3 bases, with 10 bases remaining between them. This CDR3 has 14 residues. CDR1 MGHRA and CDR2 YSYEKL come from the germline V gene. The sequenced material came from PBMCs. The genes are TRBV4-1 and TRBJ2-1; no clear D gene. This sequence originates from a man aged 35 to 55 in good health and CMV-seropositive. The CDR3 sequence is CASSLPADYNEQFF. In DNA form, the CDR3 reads TGCGCCAGCAGCCTTCCGGCGGACTACAATGAGCAGTTCTTC.